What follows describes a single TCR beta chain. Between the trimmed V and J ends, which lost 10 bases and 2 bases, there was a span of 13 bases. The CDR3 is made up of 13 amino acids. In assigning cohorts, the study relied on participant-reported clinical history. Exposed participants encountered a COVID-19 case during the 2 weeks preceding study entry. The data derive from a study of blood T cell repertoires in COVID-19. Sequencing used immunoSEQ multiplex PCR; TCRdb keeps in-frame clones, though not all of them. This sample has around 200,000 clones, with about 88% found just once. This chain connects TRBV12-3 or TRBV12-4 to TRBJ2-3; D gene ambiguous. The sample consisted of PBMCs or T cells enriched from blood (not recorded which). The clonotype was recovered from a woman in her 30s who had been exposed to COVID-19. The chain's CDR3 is CAIVRRLTDTQYF. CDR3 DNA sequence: TGTGCCATCGTAAGGCGGCTCACAGATACGCAGTATTTT.